These 28 T cell receptor beta chains came from one sample sequenced in a study of T-cell memory formation after mild COVID-19. TCRdb recomputed calls from the 5' RACE reads with MiXCR, one row per CDR3 protein. The sample carries around 99,000 distinct CDR3 sequences, roughly 14% recorded once. Sequencing was done on a sample of PBMCs or a T cell subset sorted from them (not recorded which). Receptors were obtained from a man aged 18 to 29 who had mild COVID-19 (a few samples of this study predate the infection). Cell type and time point are not known.

The V and J genes are TRBV11-2 and TRBJ2-1, with unresolved D. The germline V and J ends were trimmed by 2 bases and 7 bases, with 6 bases remaining between them. The CDR3 is 12 residues long. CDR1 is SGHAT, CDR2 FQNNGV, per germline. CDR3 protein: CASSLSVNEQFF. CDR3 bases: TGTGCCAGCAGCTTAAGCGTTAATGAGCAGTTCTTC.

This clonotype was observed many times. The rearrangement uses TRBV7-9 and TRBJ2-7; D ambiguous. The CDR3 covers 15 residues. The germline CDR1 and CDR2 sequences are SEHNR and FQNEAQ (reference sequence). Trimming took off 2 bases at V and 1 base at J, with 12 bases between the two ends. CDR3 DNA: TGTGCCAGCAGCTTATCCACTTCTCAGTCCTACGAGCAGTACTTC. Amino acid sequence: CASSLSTSQSYEQYF.

This clonotype was seen only a few times. The rearrangement joins TRBV20-1 to TRBJ2-7; D ambiguous. The V end was cut by 0 bases, the J end by 4 bases, with 10 bases between. Germline CDR1 is DFQATT and CDR2 is SNEGSKA (reference sequence). This CDR3 contains 13 residues. In nucleotides, the CDR3 is TGCAGTGCTAGAGACACGACATGGTACGAGCAGTACTTC. It specifies CSARDTTWYEQYF.

The chain employs TRBV7-9 and TRBJ2-5; 7 nucleotides align to TRBD1. This CDR3 region has 14 residues. Germline loops: CDR1 SEHNR, CDR2 FQNEAQ (reference sequence). Trimming removed 4 bases from V and 2 bases from J; junction bases left unmatched: 4. CDR3 sequence (DNA): TGTGCCAGCAGCTCGACAGGGTTACAAGAGACCCAGTACTTC. Its protein is CASSSTGLQETQYF.

The chain is built from TRBV6-4 and TRBJ2-1, with 12 positions matching TRBD2. Trimming removed 4 bases from V and 8 bases from J; junction bases left unmatched: 6. The CDR3 is made up of 15 amino acids. Per the germline V gene, CDR1 is MRHNA and CDR2 is SNTAGT. The CDR3 loop reads CASSVASGGAHEQFF. Here the CDR3 DNA reads TGTGCCAGCAGTGTGGCTAGCGGGGGGGCCCATGAGCAGTTCTTC.

This clonotype was seen a handful of times. V gene TRBV2 combines with J gene TRBJ2-3; no reliable D call. Germline V CDR1 and CDR2: SNHLY, FYNNEI. V was shortened by 3 bases and J by 3 bases, with 19 bases between the two germline ends. The CDR3 length is 17 residues. The CDR3 DNA reads TGTGCCAGCAGTGATCCGGACCTTAGGGCGACGACAGATACGCAGTATTTT. Translated: CASSDPDLRATTDTQYF.

This clonotype was seen more than once but under ten times. This chain links TRBV25-1 with TRBJ2-3, with D hard to call. The CDR3 spans 13 residues. Germline loops: CDR1 MGHDK, CDR2 SYGVNS. V was trimmed by 11 bases and J by 4 bases, leaving 16 bases between them. CDR3 nucleotide sequence: TGTGCCCCCGACCGTGTCAGGCCAGATACGCAGTATTTT. This translates into CAPDRVRPDTQYF.

This clonotype has ten or more counts. The chain joins TRBV4-1 to TRBJ2-3; 8 bases line up with TRBD1. The CDR3 runs to 16 residues. Unmatched junction bases numbered 12, after V lost 6 bases and J lost 4 bases. CDR1 is MGHRA and CDR2 is YSYEKL in the germline V gene. The CDR3 is CASRVRPTGEADTQYF. DNA of the CDR3: TGCGCCAGCAGGGTCAGGCCGACAGGGGAGGCAGATACGCAGTATTTT.

The chain joins TRBV18 to TRBJ2-7, with 8 bases that match TRBD1. The germline V gene has CDR1 KGHSH and CDR2 LQKENI. Trimming took 3 bases from V and 4 from J; bases not matched to a gene: 5. This CDR3 is built from 14 residues. The CDR3 loop reads CASSPSRGLYEQYF. The CDR3 region has the DNA TGTGCCAGCTCACCTTCCAGGGGGCTGTACGAGCAGTACTTC.

This clonotype was picked up a small number of times. The chain has TRBV4-1 and TRBJ2-1; 7 nucleotides match TRBD1. There are 17 residues in the CDR3. CDR1 is MGHRA and CDR2 is YSYEKL in the germline V gene. Trimming at V came to 3 bases and at J to 8 bases, leaving 16 bases not matched to a gene. CDR3 DNA sequence: TGCGCCAGCAGCCAGACACAAACAGGGGTGAGGTTCCATGAGCAGTTCTTC. As protein: CASSQTQTGVRFHEQFF.

This clonotype was seen a handful of times. V gene TRBV7-2 combines with J gene TRBJ1-2, with 8 bases matching TRBD1. The germline V gene has CDR1 SGHTA and CDR2 FQGNSA. The V gene end was trimmed by 3 bases and the J gene end by 5 bases; junction bases not matched to a gene: 2. CDR3 size: 13 residues. The CDR3 bases are TGTGCCAGCAGCTTGGGACAGGTATATGGCTACACCTTC. It yields the protein CASSLGQVYGYTF.

Only a few counts were recorded for this clonotype. The chain joins TRBV7-9 to TRBJ2-1, with 9 positions matching TRBD2. The junction had 13 bases not matched to a gene; V was cut back by 7 bases and J by 9 bases. The CDR3 runs 15 residues. Germline V gives CDR1 SEHNR, CDR2 FQNEAQ (reference sequence). The CDR3 sequence: CASTKPWRGGGEQFF. Written as DNA, the CDR3 is TGTGCCAGCACCAAGCCTTGGCGGGGGGGCGGTGAGCAGTTCTTC.

This clonotype was detected many times. Here the CDR3 omits its conserved ending phenylalanine or tryptophan, so a read error is the likely source. Because the CDR3's place on the DNA is in doubt, the DNA is left out and the CDR3 is given as listed by TCRdb. The chain couples TRBV10-3 to TRBJ2-5; the D call in the table, TRBD1, was not verified against the DNA. The CDR3 spans 11 residues, counting both ends. CDR1 is ENHRY and CDR2 is SYGVKD in the germline V gene. CDR3 in amino acids: CAISNRDRGRS.

The genes are TRBV4-1 and TRBJ2-2; D is ambiguous. From germline, CDR1 is MGHRA and CDR2 YSYEKL. The CDR3 is 13 amino acids. V was trimmed by 4 bases and J by 6 bases, leaving 9 bases between them. The DNA of the CDR3 is TGCGCCAGCAGCCTAAGGAGTTCCGGGGAGCTGTTTTTT. Protein sequence: CASSLRSSGELFF.

This clonotype has more than one count but fewer than ten. The chain has TRBV29-1 and TRBJ2-5, with 8 bases lining up with TRBD2. Germline lookup yields CDR1 SQVTM and CDR2 ANQGSEA. The CDR3 runs 13 residues. V was clipped by 7 bases and J by 5 bases; unmatched bases: 9. This chain's CDR3 is CSGRLANRETQYF. In DNA form, the CDR3 reads TGCAGCGGGAGACTAGCGAACCGGGAGACCCAGTACTTC.

The chain employs TRBV12-3 or TRBV12-4 and TRBJ1-1; D is perhaps TRBD1 (5 bases). The CDR3 sequence is 15 residues long. Trimming shortened V by 3 bases and J by 11 bases, and 22 bases separated the two germline ends. The CDR3 nucleotides read TGTGCCAGCAGTTTTGGGCTGGGTTGGGGGGTAGCGGCTTTCTTT. Its protein is CASSFGLGWGVAAFF.

The chain has TRBV5-5 and TRBJ2-1; TRBD1 is a possible D gene (6 bases). Germline V lookup: CDR1 SGHKS, CDR2 YYEKEE (reference sequence). CDR3 length: 15 amino acids. Trimming stripped 2 bases from V and 0 bases from J, with 9 bases between. CDR3 residues: CASSFDRSSYNEQFF. Written as DNA, the CDR3 is TGTGCCAGCAGCTTTGACAGGTCCTCCTACAATGAGCAGTTCTTC.

This clonotype occurred many times. The V and J genes are TRBV29-1 and TRBJ1-5; no clear D. The germline gives CDR1 SQVTM, CDR2 ANQGSEA. The CDR3 has 11 amino acids. V was cut by 0 bases and J by 7 bases, with 4 bases left in between. The CDR3 is CSVEEYQPQHF. CDR3 nucleotide sequence: TGCAGCGTTGAAGAGTACCAGCCCCAGCATTTT. Based on the CDR3 plus reference TRBV29-1 and TRBJ1-5, the full variable domain is SAVISQKPSRDICQRGTSLTIQCQVDSQVTMMFWYRQQPGQSLTLIATANQGSEATYESGFVIDKFPISRPNLTFSTLTVSNMSPEDSSIYLCSVEEYQPQHFGDGTRLSIL.

The genes are TRBV6-1 and TRBJ1-5; the D gene is possibly TRBD1 (5 bases). V was clipped by 8 bases and J by 4 bases, with 15 bases between them. The germline gives CDR1 MNHNS, CDR2 SASEGT. The CDR3 has 14 amino acids. CDR3 nucleotides: TGTGCCAGCGACGTGGGGGAAATTAATCAGCCCCAGCATTTT. Translating gives CASDVGEINQPQHF.

The gene calls are TRBV5-5 and TRBJ2-3; D might be TRBD1 or TRBD2, each matching 5 bases. V shed 6 bases and J shed 2 bases, with 19 bases lying between them. The CDR3 is 16 residues long. Germline CDR1 SGHKS, CDR2 YYEKEE (reference sequence). In nucleotides, the CDR3 is TGTGCCAGCAACCCCCACGGGGCTAGACTCACAGATACGCAGTATTTT. This gives the protein CASNPHGARLTDTQYF. The full variable domain, rest sourced from reference TRBV5-5 and TRBJ2-3, is DAGVTQSPTHLIKTRGQQVTLRCSPISGHKSVSWYQQVLGQGPQFIFQYYEKEERGRGNFPDRFSARQFPNYSSELNVNALLLGDSALYLCASNPHGARLTDTQYFGPGTRLTVL.

This clonotype was counted a few times. The rearrangement joins TRBV3-1 to TRBJ2-1; 8 bases align to TRBD1. The CDR3 length is 16 residues. Germline CDR1 reads LGHDT; CDR2 reads YNNKEL (reference sequence). V lost 0 bases, J lost 7 bases, and 8 bases stayed unmatched. As DNA, the CDR3 is TGTGCCAGCAGCCAAGAGGGCCAGGGGGCGCGGAATGAGCAGTTCTTC. Its protein product is CASSQEGQGARNEQFF.

The rearrangement uses TRBV6-6 and TRBJ1-5; D gene unclear. Germline V gene lookup returns CDR1 MNHNY and CDR2 SVGAGI (reference sequence). The CDR3 runs 13 residues. V lost 5 bases to trimming and J lost 5 bases, with 10 bases between them. The CDR3 DNA reads TGTGCCAGCAGTCCTTCCGGGGATCAGCCCCAGCATTTT. It specifies CASSPSGDQPQHF.

This clonotype has just a few counts. The gene calls are TRBV5-5 and TRBJ2-7; 12 bases agree with TRBD2. The germline V gene encodes CDR1 SGHKS and CDR2 YYEKEE (reference sequence). This CDR3 is built from 15 residues. V shed 4 bases and J 6 bases; nucleotides not matched to a gene: 8. The CDR3 reads CASSLSASGGAEQYV. In DNA, the CDR3 is TGTGCCAGCAGCCTCAGCGCTAGCGGGGGGGCCGAGCAGTACGTC.

The chain carries TRBV15 and TRBJ2-1; 8 bases are shared with TRBD1. This CDR3 is 15 amino acids long. The V gene end was trimmed by 5 bases and the J gene end by 4 bases; junction bases not matched to a gene: 7. The V gene's germline CDR1 is LNHNV and CDR2 YYDKDF (reference sequence). CDR3 in amino acids: CATSLDRAVYNEQFF. The CDR3 nucleotides are TGTGCCACCAGCCTGGACAGGGCAGTATACAATGAGCAGTTCTTC. Using reference TRBV15 and TRBJ2-1 for the parts outside the CDR3, the full variable domain is DAMVIQNPRYQVTQFGKPVTLSCSQTLNHNVMYWYQQKSSQAPKLLFHYYDKDFNNEADTPDNFQSRRPNTSFCFLDIRSPGLGDTAMYLCATSLDRAVYNEQFFGPGTRLTVL.

The chain links TRBV4-3 to TRBJ1-6; D might be TRBD1 (5 bases). Per germline, CDR1 LGHNA and CDR2 YSLEER. Trimming shortened V by 1 base and J by 5 bases, and 12 bases separated the two germline ends. The CDR3 loop spans 16 amino acids. The chain's CDR3 is CASSQAWGGNNSPLHF. CDR3 DNA: TGCGCCAGCAGCCAAGCCTGGGGGGGAAATAATTCACCCCTCCACTTT.

This clonotype was seen ten or more times. The chain combines TRBV15 with TRBJ2-7, with D unclear. This CDR3 has 14 residues. V was pared by 3 bases and J by 1 base, with 10 bases between. From germline, CDR1 is LNHNV and CDR2 YYDKDF (reference sequence). The chain's CDR3 is CATSRSRGSYEQYV. The CDR3, as DNA: TGTGCCACCAGCAGGAGTAGAGGTTCCTACGAGCAGTACGTC.

This chain connects TRBV7-6 to TRBJ2-2; D remains unclear. CDR3 length: 14 amino acids. The germline V and J ends were trimmed by 5 bases and 7 bases, with 14 bases remaining between them. The germline gives CDR1 SGHVS, CDR2 FNYEAQ. As DNA, the CDR3 is TGTGCCAGCAGCCCCTTCGAAGGTGGCGGGGAGCTGTTTTTT. Protein product: CASSPFEGGGELFF.

The V call is TRBV15, the J call TRBJ1-1; D gene unclear. The CDR3 loop spans 14 amino acids. Looked up from germline, CDR1 is LNHNV and CDR2 is YYDKDF (reference sequence). V lost 3 bases, J lost 0 bases, and 8 bases lay in between. The CDR3 region is CATSSLTVNTEAFF. CDR3 DNA: TGTGCCACCAGCAGTTTGACGGTGAACACTGAAGCTTTCTTT.